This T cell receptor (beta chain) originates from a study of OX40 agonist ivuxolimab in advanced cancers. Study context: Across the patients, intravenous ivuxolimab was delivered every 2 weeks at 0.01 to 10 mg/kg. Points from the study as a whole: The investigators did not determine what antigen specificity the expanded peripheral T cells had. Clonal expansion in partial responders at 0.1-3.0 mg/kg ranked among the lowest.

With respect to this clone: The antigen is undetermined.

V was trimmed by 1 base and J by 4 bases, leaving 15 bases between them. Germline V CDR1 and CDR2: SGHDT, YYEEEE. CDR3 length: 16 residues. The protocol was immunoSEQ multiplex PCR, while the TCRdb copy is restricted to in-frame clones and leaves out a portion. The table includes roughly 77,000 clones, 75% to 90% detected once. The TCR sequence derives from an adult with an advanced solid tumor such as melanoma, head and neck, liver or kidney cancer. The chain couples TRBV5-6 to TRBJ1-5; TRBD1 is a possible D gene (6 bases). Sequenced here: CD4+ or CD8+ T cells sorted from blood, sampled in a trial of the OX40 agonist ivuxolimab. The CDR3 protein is CASSLFGQLRNQPQHF. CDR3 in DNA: TGTGCCAGCAGCTTGTTCGGACAGTTACGAAATCAGCCCCAGCATTTT.